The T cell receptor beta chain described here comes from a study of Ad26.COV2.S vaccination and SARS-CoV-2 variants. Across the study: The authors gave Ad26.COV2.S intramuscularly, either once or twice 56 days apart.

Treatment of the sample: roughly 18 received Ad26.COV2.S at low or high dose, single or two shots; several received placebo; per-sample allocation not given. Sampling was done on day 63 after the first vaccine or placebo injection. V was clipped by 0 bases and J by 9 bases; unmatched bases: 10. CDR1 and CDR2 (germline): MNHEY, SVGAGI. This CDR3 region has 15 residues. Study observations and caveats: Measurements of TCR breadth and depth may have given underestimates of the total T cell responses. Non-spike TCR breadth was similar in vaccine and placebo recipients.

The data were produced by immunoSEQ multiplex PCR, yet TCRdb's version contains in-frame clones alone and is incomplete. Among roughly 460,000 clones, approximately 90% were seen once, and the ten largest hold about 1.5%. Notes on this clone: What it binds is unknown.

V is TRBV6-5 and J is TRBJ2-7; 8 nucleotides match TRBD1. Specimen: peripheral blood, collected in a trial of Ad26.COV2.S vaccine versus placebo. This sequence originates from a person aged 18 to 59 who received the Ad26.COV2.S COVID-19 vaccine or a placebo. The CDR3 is CASSYSITGGNSQYF. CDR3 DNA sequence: TGTGCCAGCAGTTACTCGATCACAGGGGGAAATTCGCAGTACTTC.